This TCR beta chain is drawn from a study of cytomegalovirus exposure and HLA in healthy donors (dated by TCRdb to about 2017). Regarding the complete study: The 666 repertoires of the first cohort and the 120 or so validation repertoires were produced on the same platform, according to a later analysis. The study aimed to test whether signatures of past pathogen exposure could be identified by cataloging public T cell receptors. Along with the approximately 650-subject first cohort, a separate validation cohort of some 130 different subjects was used. High-throughput TCR immunosequencing, statistical association of individual TCRs with disease status, and machine learning were combined to predict cytomegalovirus infection status. Results the study describes overall, beyond this receptor: While some public TCRs were present in many individuals, most TCR sequences turned up only very rarely across donors. In both the original and validation cohorts, the classifier was reported to diagnose cytomegalovirus status with high specificity and sensitivity. The authors suggested that the approach could potentially be extended to other disease states and immunological phenotypes. Three of the identified cytomegalovirus-associated TCR beta chains were confirmed in vitro to be specific for cytomegalovirus antigens. The validation cohort had no HLA typing available for a later analysis, so co-occurrence within that cohort was assessed over all 130 or so repertoires. A later analysis found that TCRs clustered in the first cohort also tended to co-occur in the 95 to 150 validation repertoires, with more than 90% of cluster scores above 0. A total of 164 TCR beta chains were listed by the study as associated with cytomegalovirus.

The library relied on the immunoSEQ multiplex PCR assay. As for the original processing: A statistical classification framework was developed to diagnose cytomegalovirus status using the catalog of TCR beta chain sequences. TCRdb took this table from immuneACCESS and kept in-frame rearrangements with V and J called. Such tables lack part of the clones; where checked against another copy, unresolved V genes explain under half of the gap, and the rest is unexplained. For V, J and clone size, that table is used; D and trimming come from the DNA. This sample comprises roughly 90,000 clones, 85% of them detected only once. Clones ranked in the top ten supply roughly 20% of the sample. Remarks on this clone: There is no known antigen for this receptor. No qualities accompany the bases; no much larger clone lies one base away.

Separate from the approximately 670-subject first cohort, the validation cohort of 95 to 150 subjects was the group to which the donors belonged. The V and J ends are trimmed by 4 bases and 1 base, leaving 13 bases between them. The CDR3 measures 16 amino acids from cysteine to phenylalanine. The read is trimmed to its CDR3 DNA, 48 bases read in frame from base 1. CDR1 SGHNT and CDR2 YENEEA are derived from the germline V gene. This chain is built from TRBV11-3 and TRBJ2-2; D gene: possibly TRBD1, on 5 matching bases. This sequence originates from a man aged 18-30 years in good health and CMV-seropositive. The sequenced material came from PBMCs. Here is the DNA: TGTGCCAGCAGCTCTCCGGCAGGACAGAACACCGGGGAGCTGTTTTTT. Its translation is CASSSPAGQNTGELFF.